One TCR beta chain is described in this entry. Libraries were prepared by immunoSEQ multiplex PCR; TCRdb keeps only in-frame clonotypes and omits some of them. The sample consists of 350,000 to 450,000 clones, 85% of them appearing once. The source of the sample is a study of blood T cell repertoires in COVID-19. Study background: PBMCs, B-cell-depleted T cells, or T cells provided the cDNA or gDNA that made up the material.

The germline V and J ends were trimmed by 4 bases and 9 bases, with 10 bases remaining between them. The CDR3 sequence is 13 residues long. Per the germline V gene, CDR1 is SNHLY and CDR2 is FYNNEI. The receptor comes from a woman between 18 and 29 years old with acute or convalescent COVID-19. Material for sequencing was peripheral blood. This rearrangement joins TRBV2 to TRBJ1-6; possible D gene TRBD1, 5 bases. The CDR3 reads CASSGGPGSPLHF. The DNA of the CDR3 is TGTGCCAGCAGTGGGGGCCCAGGTTCACCCCTCCACTTT.